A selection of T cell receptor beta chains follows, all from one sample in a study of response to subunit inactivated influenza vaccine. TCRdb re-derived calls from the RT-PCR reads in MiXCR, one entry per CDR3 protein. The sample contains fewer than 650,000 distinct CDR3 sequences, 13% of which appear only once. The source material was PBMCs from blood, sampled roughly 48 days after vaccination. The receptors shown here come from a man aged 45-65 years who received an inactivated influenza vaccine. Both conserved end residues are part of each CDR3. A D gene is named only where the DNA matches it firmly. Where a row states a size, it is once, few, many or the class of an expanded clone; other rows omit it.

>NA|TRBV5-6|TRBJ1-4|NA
TGTGCCAGCAGCTTGGGACAGAATGAAAAACTGTTTTTT
CASSLGQNEKLFF
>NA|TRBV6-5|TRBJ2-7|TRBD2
TGTGCCAGCAGTTACTCGCTGAAGGGACTAGCGGGAGGCGAGCAGTACTTC
CASSYSLKGLAGGEQYF
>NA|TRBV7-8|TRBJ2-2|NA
TGTGCCAGCAGCATCACTGGGGAGGACACCGGGGAGCTGTTTTTT
CASSITGEDTGELFF
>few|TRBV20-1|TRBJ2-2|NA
TGCAGTGCTAGAGAGGGTAGGGGCACCGGGGAGCTGTTTTTT
CSAREGRGTGELFF
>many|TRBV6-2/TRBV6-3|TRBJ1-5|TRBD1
TGTGCCAGCAGAGCGGGACAGGGGGCGGTTGGAAGCAATCAGCCCCAGCATTTT
CASRAGQGAVGSNQPQHF
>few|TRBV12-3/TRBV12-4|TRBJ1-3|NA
TGTGCCAGCAGTTTAGTTTCAGGGTTGGAGGAGATGCCTACTGGAAACACCATATATTTT
CASSLVSGLEEMPTGNTIYF
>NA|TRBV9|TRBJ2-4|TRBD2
TGTGCCAGCAGCGTAGAGCTAGCGGACATTCAGTACTTC
CASSVELADIQYF
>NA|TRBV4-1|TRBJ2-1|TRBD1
TGCGCCAGCAGCCAAGGACAGGGGGGCTGGTACAATGAGCAGTTCTTC
CASSQGQGGWYNEQFF
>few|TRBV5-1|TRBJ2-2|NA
TGCGCCAGCAGCTTTGACCACACCGGGGAGCTGTTTTTT
CASSFDHTGELFF
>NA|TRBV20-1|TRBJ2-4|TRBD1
TGCAGTGCTAGTCAGGGGGTGATAGCCAAAAACATTCAGTACTTC
CSASQGVIAKNIQYF
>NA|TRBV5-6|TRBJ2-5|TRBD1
TGTGCCAGCAGCTACATCGGACAGGGATTAGAGACCCAGTACTTC
CASSYIGQGLETQYF
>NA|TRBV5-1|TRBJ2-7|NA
TGCGCCAGCAGCTTGGCCCCCTGGAGTTCCTACGAGCAGTACTTC
CASSLAPWSSYEQYF
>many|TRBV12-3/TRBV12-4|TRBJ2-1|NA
TGTGCCAGCACAAGGGGTATTGAGCAGTTCTTC
CASTRGIEQFF
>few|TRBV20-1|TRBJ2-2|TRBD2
TGCAGTGCCCGTCTAGCGGGGGGGCCCGGGGAGCTGTTTTTT
CSARLAGGPGELFF
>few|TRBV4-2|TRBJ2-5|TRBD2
TGTGCCAGCAGCCAAGAGCGTCTAGCGGGATTAGAGACCCAGTACTTC
CASSQERLAGLETQYF